A selection of T cell receptor beta chains follows, all from one sample in a study of shared T cell receptors in the human thymus. Sequenced by immunoSEQ multiplex PCR; TCRdb stores in-frame clones only, minus some. The sample yields under 850,000 clones, roughly 90% seen once. These data are also associated with another study on human thymus T cells.

Sequenced material: thymocytes. The receptors here all came from a boy less than two years old with a congenital heart defect. Both conserved end residues are part of each CDR3. The D gene is left open where the match is weak. The size entry is marked missing in some rows and otherwise reads once, few, many or a size class.

.	.	TRBV6-6	TRBJ2-1	CASSPLLGRGDEQFF	TGTGCCAGCAGCCCTCTACTTGGGCGGGGAGATGAGCAGTTCTTC
.	.	TRBV28	TRBJ2-7	CASKGNGRKDGYEQYF	TGTGCCAGCAAAGGTAACGGGAGAAAGGACGGTTACGAGCAGTACTTC
.	TRBD2	TRBV28	TRBJ2-5	CASSSTAETSDQETQYF	TGTGCCAGCAGTTCCACAGCGGAGACTAGCGACCAAGAGACCCAGTACTTC
.	TRBD2	TRBV28	TRBJ2-7	CASSPNLNGTRAIYEQYF	TGTGCCAGCAGCCCAAACCTTAACGGGACTAGGGCGATCTACGAGCAGTACTTC
.	TRBD1	TRBV5-1	TRBJ1-1	CASSQDRVGNTEAFF	TGCGCCAGCAGCCAAGACAGGGTGGGTAACACTGAAGCTTTCTTT
.	TRBD1	TRBV11-3	TRBJ1-4	CASSSTTGENEKLFF	TGTGCCAGCAGTTCTACTACAGGGGAAAATGAAAAACTGTTTTTT
.	TRBD1	TRBV25-1	TRBJ2-3	CASSTLGGQGAGTDTQYF	TGTGCCAGCAGTACTCTGGGGGGACAGGGGGCGGGCACAGATACGCAGTATTTT
.	.	TRBV29-1	TRBJ2-1	CSGRTAYNEQFF	TGCAGCGGGCGGACAGCATACAATGAGCAGTTCTTC
.	.	TRBV28	TRBJ2-3	CASSLYPRMDTQYF	TGTGCCAGCAGTTTATACCCCAGGATGGATACGCAGTATTTT
.	TRBD2	TRBV10-3	TRBJ2-5	CAIKGGGSVETQYF	TGTGCCATCAAAGGCGGCGGGAGTGTAGAGACCCAGTACTTC
.	TRBD1	TRBV5-5	TRBJ2-7	CASSLGGQGGSGYEQYF	TGTGCCAGCAGCTTGGGGGGACAGGGGGGCTCGGGGTACGAGCAGTACTTC
.	.	TRBV21-1	TRBJ2-1	CASSRPNRTSGCPFGEQFF	TGTGCCAGCAGCAGGCCTAACCGCACTAGCGGGTGCCCTTTTGGTGAGCAGTTCTTC
.	TRBD2	TRBV4-1	TRBJ2-1	CASSQDALGAGVANEQFF	TGCGCCAGCAGCCAAGACGCCTTAGGCGCGGGAGTTGCTAATGAGCAGTTCTTC
.	TRBD2	TRBV5-6	TRBJ2-5	CASTIAGVRQETQYF	TGTGCCAGCACCATAGCGGGAGTGCGTCAAGAGACCCAGTACTTC
.	TRBD1	TRBV27	TRBJ1-1	CASSLRGVDRAAWAFF	TGTGCCAGCAGTTTAAGGGGGGTGGACAGGGCCGCTTGGGCTTTCTTT
.	.	TRBV15	TRBJ1-4	CATSRDLAGRFNEKLFF	TGTGCCACCAGCAGAGATCTTGCGGGACGGTTTAATGAAAAACTGTTTTTT
.	TRBD2	TRBV4-3	TRBJ2-1	CASSPSGKYNEQFF	TGCGCCAGCAGCCCTAGCGGGAAGTATAATGAGCAGTTCTTC
.	TRBD1	TRBV29-1	TRBJ2-5	CSVESGTGVETQYF	TGCAGCGTTGAATCCGGGACAGGGGTTGAGACCCAGTACTTC
.	.	TRBV4-1	TRBJ2-5	CASSQGLTRGLPETQYF	TGCGCCAGCAGCCAGGGGTTGACTAGAGGGTTGCCAGAGACCCAGTACTTC
.	TRBD2	TRBV7-6	TRBJ2-2	CASSSLAELTGELFF	TGTGCCAGCAGCTCCCTAGCGGAGCTAACCGGGGAGCTGTTTTTT
.	TRBD1	TRBV27	TRBJ2-7	CASSGTGTDEQYF	TGTGCCAGCAGTGGGACAGGGACCGACGAGCAGTACTTC
.	TRBD2	TRBV5-4	TRBJ2-2	CASSFPSGRGTGELFF	TGTGCCAGCAGCTTCCCTAGCGGGAGAGGGACCGGGGAGCTGTTTTTT
.	TRBD1	TRBV29-1	TRBJ1-1	CSAEGRTGSDTEAFF	TGCAGCGCTGAGGGTCGGACAGGGAGCGACACTGAAGCTTTCTTT
.	TRBD1	TRBV14	TRBJ2-2	CASSHHRGTGELFF	TGTGCCAGCAGCCACCACAGGGGGACCGGGGAGCTGTTTTTT
few	.	TRBV28	TRBJ2-7	CASARVGVYEQYF	TGTGCCAGCGCAAGGGTGGGAGTCTACGAGCAGTACTTC
.	.	TRBV7-8	TRBJ1-5	CASSTTGNQPQHF	TGTGCCAGCAGCACAACAGGGAATCAGCCCCAGCATTTT
.	TRBD2	TRBV27	TRBJ2-3	CASSLFSGSTDTQYF	TGTGCCAGCAGTTTATTTAGCGGGTCCACAGATACGCAGTATTTT
.	.	TRBV28	TRBJ1-2	CASRYSCSNYGYTF	TGTGCCAGCAGGTATAGCTGTTCTAACTATGGCTACACCTTC
once	.	TRBV2	TRBJ2-7	CASGKGVDYEQYF	TGTGCCAGCGGAAAGGGGGTTGACTACGAGCAGTACTTC
.	TRBD2	TRBV6-5	TRBJ2-7	CASSPGRGGEQYF	TGTGCCAGCAGTCCCGGGAGGGGTGGGGAGCAGTACTTC
.	.	TRBV15	TRBJ2-1	CATSRDKSDPSTYNEQFF	TGTGCCACCAGCAGAGATAAAAGCGACCCTTCGACCTACAATGAGCAGTTCTTC
.	TRBD1	TRBV29-1	TRBJ2-3	CSVPPGQGFRTDTQYF	TGCAGCGTCCCACCGGGACAGGGGTTCCGCACAGATACGCAGTATTTT
.	.	TRBV7-9	TRBJ2-1	CASSLYGGPSSYNEQFF	TGTGCCAGCAGCTTATACGGCGGGCCTAGCTCCTACAATGAGCAGTTCTTC
once	TRBD2	TRBV4-3	TRBJ2-3	CASSQELAGGFTQYF	TGCGCCAGCAGCCAAGAGTTAGCGGGAGGGTTTACGCAGTATTTT
.	TRBD1	TRBV28	TRBJ1-5	CASSRDRESDQPQHF	TGTGCCAGCAGTCGGGACAGGGAATCCGATCAGCCCCAGCATTTT
.	TRBD1	TRBV19	TRBJ2-7	CASSAGQGVYEQYF	TGTGCCAGTAGTGCGGGACAGGGGGTATACGAGCAGTACTTC
.	.	TRBV7-4	TRBJ2-5	CASSLRGGIGVAQYF	TGTGCCAGCAGCTTACGCGGCGGGATTGGTGTGGCCCAGTACTTC
.	TRBD2	TRBV5-1	TRBJ2-2	CASSLVPLAGGPVGELFF	TGCGCCAGCAGCTTGGTACCTCTAGCGGGAGGGCCGGTCGGGGAGCTGTTTTTT
once	.	TRBV11-2	TRBJ1-2	CASSLDSGSTF	TGTGCCAGCAGCTTAGATTCCGGGAGCACCTTC
.	.	TRBV7-2	TRBJ1-4	CASSPQRGGLTNEKLFF	TGTGCCAGCAGCCCCCAACGAGGAGGACTAACTAATGAAAAACTGTTTTTT
.	.	TRBV25-1	TRBJ1-1	CASSEPRGAEAFF	TGTGCCAGCAGTGAACCCAGGGGTGCTGAAGCTTTCTTT
.	TRBD2	TRBV12-5	TRBJ2-3	CASGLPSTSGGTDTQYF	TGTGCTAGTGGTTTGCCTTCGACTAGCGGTGGCACAGATACGCAGTATTTT
.	TRBD2	TRBV4-2	TRBJ2-1	CASSHPRRASGSTYNEQFF	TGTGCCAGCAGCCATCCTCGGCGGGCTAGCGGGAGTACGTACAATGAGCAGTTCTTC
.	.	TRBV10-3	TRBJ2-7	CAIRQGADPSYEQYF	TGTGCCATCAGACAGGGTGCCGACCCCTCCTACGAGCAGTACTTC
.	.	TRBV7-9	TRBJ2-7	CASSLAGLGSPLPYEQYF	TGTGCCAGCAGCTTAGCGGGCTTGGGTAGTCCCCTTCCCTACGAGCAGTACTTC
.	TRBD2	TRBV13	TRBJ2-2	CASSLSLAAHNTGELFF	TGTGCCAGCAGCTTAAGTCTAGCGGCCCATAACACCGGGGAGCTGTTTTTT
few	TRBD1	TRBV27	TRBJ1-3	CASSPGQGNTIYF	TGTGCCAGCAGTCCGGGACAGGGAAACACCATATATTTT
once	.	TRBV7-2	TRBJ2-5	CASRVVDSRQGRETQYF	TGTGCCAGCAGAGTAGTTGACAGTCGGCAGGGAAGAGAGACCCAGTACTTC
.	TRBD2	TRBV28	TRBJ2-3	CASSFPQASGENTDTQYF	TGTGCCAGCAGTTTCCCACAGGCTAGCGGGGAAAACACAGATACGCAGTATTTT